The 29 T cell receptor beta chains listed next were all sequenced from one sample in a study of blood T cell repertoires in COVID-19. Generated by immunoSEQ multiplex PCR, the TCRdb table keeps only in-frame clones and is missing some. The sample has about 180,000 clones, 60% to 80% seen once. Sequencing was performed on PBMCs or T cells enriched from blood (not recorded which). These receptors were obtained from a man between 60 and 75 years old who had been exposed to COVID-19.

This chain joins TRBV5-1 and TRBJ1-2; 9 bases match TRBD1. The length of the CDR3 is 14 residues. The V and J ends lost 4 bases and 2 bases, in that order; junction bases with no gene match: 3. Germline loops: CDR1 SGHRS, CDR2 YFSETQ. The CDR3 nucleotides are TGCGCCAGCAGCATGGGACAGGGAAACTATGGCTACACCTTC. It codes for CASSMGQGNYGYTF.

The chain has TRBV11-2 and TRBJ2-5; D is undetermined. CDR3 size: 13 residues. Trimming stripped 4 bases from V and 3 bases from J, with 9 bases between. Germline lookup yields CDR1 SGHAT and CDR2 FQNNGV. CDR3 nucleotides: TGTGCCAGCAGCTCTACCCTGAAAGAGACCCAGTACTTC. Protein: CASSSTLKETQYF.

This sequence joins TRBV19 and TRBJ2-3; 8 bases match TRBD1. Germline V gives CDR1 LNHDA, CDR2 SQIVND (reference sequence). The CDR3 loop spans 13 amino acids. Unmatched junction bases numbered 5, after V lost 4 bases and J lost 8 bases. CDR3 sequence: CASSSQGAGTQYF. CDR3 sequence (DNA): TGTGCCAGTAGTAGTCAGGGGGCTGGTACGCAGTATTTT.

J is TRBJ2-1 and V is TRBV19; D may be TRBD1 (5 bases). Trimming removed 2 bases from V and 7 bases from J, with 9 bases in between. Per germline, CDR1 LNHDA and CDR2 SQIVND (reference sequence). The CDR3 contains 13 residues. CDR3 residues: CASSIKGSNEQFF. CDR3 sequence (DNA): TGTGCCAGTAGTATAAAGGGGTCGAATGAGCAGTTCTTC. The variable domain in full, completed from reference TRBV19 and TRBJ2-1, reads DGGITQSPKYLFRKEGQNVTLSCEQNLNHDAMYWYRQDPGQGLRLIYYSQIVNDFQKGDIAEGYSVSREKKESFPLTVTSAQKNPTAFYLCASSIKGSNEQFFGPGTRLTVL.

The genes are TRBV7-8 and TRBJ2-5, with 16 nucleotides matching TRBD2. This CDR3 is built from 15 residues. Germline trimming cut 5 bases from V and 5 bases from J; bases unmatched to any gene: 2. The germline CDR1 and CDR2 sequences are SGHVS and FQNEAQ. The CDR3 nucleotides read TGTGCCAGCAGCGGGACTAGCGGGAGGGCGGAGACCCAGTACTTC. This gives the protein CASSGTSGRAETQYF.

The chain links TRBV6-5 to TRBJ1-3; D not certain. CDR1 is MNHEY, CDR2 SVGAGI, per germline. The CDR3 length is 15 residues. V was trimmed by 6 bases and J by 4 bases, leaving 16 bases between them. The DNA of the CDR3 is TGTGCCAGCAGGGCCCCAGGAGGCTCAGGAAACACCATATATTTT. Translating gives CASRAPGGSGNTIYF.

The chain employs TRBV27 and TRBJ1-4; D perhaps matches TRBD1 (6 bases). This CDR3 is 14 amino acids long. Trimming pared 4 bases from V and 8 bases from J, leaving 14 bases between. The germline V gene encodes CDR1 MNHEY and CDR2 SMNVEV (reference sequence). The CDR3 nucleotides read TGTGCCAGCAGTTACCAGGGGTATAGGGAAAAACTGTTTTTT. Protein: CASSYQGYREKLFF.

This sequence joins TRBV5-1 and TRBJ2-7; TRBD2 is a possible D gene (6 bases). Between the trimmed V and J ends, which lost 7 bases and 4 bases, there was a span of 18 bases. The germline V gene has CDR1 SGHRS and CDR2 YFSETQ. CDR3 length equals 14 residues. As DNA, the CDR3 is TGCGCCAGCTCTACGACGGGAGTCGTGTACGAGCAGTACTTC. It translates to CASSTTGVVYEQYF.

V gene TRBV3-1 (or the pseudogene TRBV3-2) combines with J gene TRBJ2-7, with D possibly TRBD2 on 5 matching bases. V gave up 11 bases and J gave up 2 bases, with 19 bases separating them. The germline gives CDR1 LGHDT, CDR2 YNNKEL (reference sequence). The CDR3 contains 14 residues. CDR3 nucleotides: TGTGCCGCCTCCAAGAGGGAAGGGCCCTACGAGCAGTACTTC. Translated, it gives CAASKREGPYEQYF.

The chain has TRBV27 and TRBJ1-4, with D maybe TRBD1 (6 bases). There are 14 residues in the CDR3. From germline, CDR1 is MNHEY and CDR2 SMNVEV (reference sequence). V lost 4 bases and J 4 bases, leaving 10 bases between the germline ends. CDR3 bases: TGTGCCAGCAGTTCTGGACAGAGTAATGAAAAACTGTTTTTT. This encodes CASSSGQSNEKLFF.

The rearrangement links TRBV4-1 to TRBJ2-3; TRBD2 might be the D (6 bases). Per the germline V gene, CDR1 is MGHRA and CDR2 is YSYEKL. The CDR3 covers 16 residues. V lost 1 base and J lost 2, with 13 bases in between. The DNA for the CDR3 is TGCGCCAGCAGCCAAGGGGTGGGACTCTCCACAGATACGCAGTATTTT. Amino acids: CASSQGVGLSTDTQYF.

The chain couples TRBV6-5 to TRBJ1-1, with TRBD1 identical over 10 bases. The trim removed 5 bases at V and 3 bases at J, leaving 3 bases unmatched. Germline V gives CDR1 MNHEY, CDR2 SVGAGI. This CDR3 spans 14 amino acids. CDR3 coding DNA: TGTGCCAGCAGTATGGGGACAGGGGACACTGAAGCTTTCTTT. As protein: CASSMGTGDTEAFF.

This chain links TRBV18 with TRBJ2-3; D is possibly TRBD2 (6 bases). From germline, CDR1 is KGHSH and CDR2 LQKENI. Trimming removed 3 bases from V and 6 bases from J, with 16 bases in between. There are 15 residues in the CDR3. The CDR3 spells CASSPQGGHQDTQYF. CDR3 sequence (DNA): TGTGCCAGCTCACCCCAGGGAGGACACCAGGATACGCAGTATTTT.

The rearrangement joins TRBV20-1 to TRBJ2-7, with D tentatively TRBD2 (5 bases). The CDR3 is 14 residues long. Trimming pared 3 bases from V and 2 bases from J, leaving 14 bases between. Germline V lookup: CDR1 DFQATT, CDR2 SNEGSKA (reference sequence). The chain's CDR3 is CSASPSPGTYEQYF. The CDR3 DNA follows: TGCAGTGCTAGTCCCAGCCCGGGGACCTACGAGCAGTACTTC.

This rearrangement joins TRBV28 to TRBJ2-7; 7 bases agree with TRBD2. Germline CDR1 reads MDHEN; CDR2 reads SYDVKM. The CDR3 covers 15 residues. V was clipped by 1 base and J by 6 bases; unmatched bases: 9. The CDR3 region has the DNA TGTGCCAGCAGTTTATACGGCGGGAGAGGTGGCGAGCAGTACTTC. The encoded protein is CASSLYGGRGGEQYF.

This sequence joins TRBV6-1 and TRBJ2-3; a weak D match, TRBD2 (6 bases). The V gene lost 2 bases and the J gene lost 6 bases, with 18 bases spanning the gap. Germline CDR1 is MNHNS and CDR2 is SASEGT. The CDR3 runs 16 residues. CDR3 loop: CASSEFEDIRGDTQYF. CDR3 bases: TGTGCCAGCAGTGAATTTGAGGACATACGGGGGGATACGCAGTATTTT.

CDR3 region: CASSLGQQYNEQFF. Written as DNA, the CDR3 is TGTGCCAGCAGCCTCGGACAGCAATACAATGAGCAGTTCTTC. The V and J genes are TRBV7-3 and TRBJ2-1; TRBD1 might be the D (6 bases). The CDR3 totals 14 residues. Germline V gene data show CDR1 as SGHTA and CDR2 as FQGTGA. V shed 5 bases and J shed 4 bases, with 12 bases lying between them.

The CDR3 loop is CASSSIGLARTYEQYF. CDR3 bases: TGTGCCAGCAGTTCCATCGGACTAGCGAGGACCTACGAGCAGTACTTC. The gene calls are TRBV27 and TRBJ2-7, with 9 bases aligning to TRBD2. After removal of 4 bases from V and 2 bases from J, the junction contained 9 bases not matched to a gene. Germline V gene sequence: CDR1 MNHEY, CDR2 SMNVEV (reference sequence). The CDR3 spans 16 residues.

The chain uses TRBV29-1 and TRBJ2-7, with D perhaps matching TRBD1 (5 bases). Deletions cut 4 bases from V and 6 bases from J, with 16 bases between. This CDR3 spans 13 amino acids. Germline V gives CDR1 SQVTM, CDR2 ANQGSEA. CDR3 protein: CSVGGRAPFEQYF. DNA for the CDR3: TGCAGCGTTGGCGGCAGGGCTCCCTTCGAGCAGTACTTC.

The chain links TRBV29-1 to TRBJ2-7, with no clear D. Per the germline V gene, CDR1 is SQVTM and CDR2 is ANQGSEA. This CDR3 has 12 residues. Trimming pared 6 bases from V and 9 bases from J, leaving 18 bases between. The CDR3 DNA sequence: TGCAGCGTGGAAAAGGAGACGAATCGGCAGTACTTC. Translating gives CSVEKETNRQYF.

This chain links TRBV6-5 with TRBJ2-4, with 8 bases identical to TRBD2. In germline, CDR1 is MNHEY, CDR2 SVGAGI. Losses at the gene ends were 11 bases for V and 6 bases for J; bases not matched to a gene: 9. The CDR3 extends over 13 amino acids. CDR3 sequence (DNA): TGTGCCGTCCGGGAGCTAGCGGGAAACATTCAGTACTTC. The encoded protein is CAVRELAGNIQYF.

The chain recombines TRBV29-1 with TRBJ1-4, with D uncertain. Germline values: CDR1 SQVTM, CDR2 ANQGSEA. V lost 4 bases and J lost 4, with 10 bases in between. The CDR3 is 13 amino acids. As DNA, the CDR3 is TGCAGCGTTGCGTGGACTAATAATGAAAAACTGTTTTTT. Amino acids: CSVAWTNNEKLFF. Variable domain in full (rest from reference TRBV29-1 and TRBJ1-4): SAVISQKPSRDICQRGTSLTIQCQVDSQVTMMFWYRQQPGQSLTLIATANQGSEATYESGFVIDKFPISRPNLTFSTLTVSNMSPEDSSIYLCSVAWTNNEKLFFGSGTQLSVL.

The CDR3 is CASSLVPGGSYEQYF. The CDR3 DNA follows: TGCGCCAGCAGCTTGGTTCCAGGGGGCTCCTACGAGCAGTACTTC. The gene calls are TRBV5-1 and TRBJ2-7; 7 nucleotides align to TRBD1. The CDR3 has 15 amino acids. The trim removed 0 bases at V and 0 bases at J, leaving 3 bases unmatched. Germline CDR1 is SGHRS and CDR2 is YFSETQ.

The V and J genes are TRBV27 and TRBJ2-7; weak D call: TRBD1 (6 bases). Germline V gives CDR1 MNHEY, CDR2 SMNVEV (reference sequence). This CDR3 has 12 residues. V was trimmed by 6 bases and J by 2 bases, leaving 8 bases between them. CDR3 nucleotide sequence: TGTGCCAGCAGAACAGGGACCTACGAGCAGTACTTC. Amino acid sequence: CASRTGTYEQYF.

This clone was counted between two and nine times. This rearrangement joins TRBV7-9 to TRBJ1-4, with D unresolved. CDR1 and CDR2 (germline): SEHNR, FQNEAQ (reference sequence). This CDR3 comprises 13 residues. Trimming pared 3 bases from V and 7 bases from J, leaving 9 bases between. The CDR3 spells CASSLTDSEKLFF. CDR3 nucleotides: TGTGCCAGCAGCTTGACTGATTCTGAAAAACTGTTTTTT.

Comments on this clone: At one boundary the junction diverges from the germline segment, which might be a read error. CDR3 sequence reads: CAWGVGGGSYEQYF. The CDR3 DNA reads as TGTGCCTGGGGTGTTGGCGGGGGCTCCTACGAGCAGTACTTC. The chain is built from TRBV30 and TRBJ2-7, with 7 bases aligning to TRBD2. CDR3 length equals 14 residues. Germline CDR1 reads GTSNPN; CDR2 reads SVGIG (reference sequence).

This chain connects TRBV5-8 to TRBJ1-5; 10 nucleotides align to TRBD1. The CDR3 length is 15 residues. The V gene end was trimmed by 5 bases and the J gene end by 3 bases; junction bases not matched to a gene: 5. Germline V gene lookup returns CDR1 SGHTS and CDR2 YDEGEE. CDR3 protein: CASSQGTGVNQPQHF. For the CDR3, the DNA is TGTGCCAGCAGTCAAGGGACAGGGGTCAATCAGCCCCAGCATTTT.

CDR3 bases: TGTGCCAGCGGGAGAAACAATGAGCAGTTCTTC. This gives the protein CASGRNNEQFF. V usage is TRBV9 and J usage is TRBJ2-1, with a tentative D call TRBD2 (5 bases). V lost 7 bases and J lost 5, with 7 bases in between. This CDR3 spans 11 amino acids. Germline values: CDR1 SGDLS, CDR2 YYNGEE.

The table lists this clone with many counts. The chain couples TRBV5-1 to TRBJ1-1; D call uncertain. Germline V gene data show CDR1 as SGHRS and CDR2 as YFSETQ. Trimming took off 2 bases at V and 4 bases at J, with 15 bases between the two ends. The CDR3 contains 15 residues. The CDR3 protein is CASSLSPGSSTEAFF. CDR3 nucleotides: TGCGCCAGCAGCTTATCTCCGGGGTCCTCCACTGAAGCTTTCTTT.